One and the same sample provided the 7 T cell receptor beta chains below, sequenced in a study of cytomegalovirus exposure and HLA in healthy donors. In the PCR, 60 Vbeta and 13 Jbeta primers were used. The data were produced by immunoSEQ multiplex PCR, yet TCRdb's version contains in-frame clones alone and is incomplete. The listing contains around 130,000 clones. Sequencing was performed on PBMCs. These receptors originate from a woman aged 40 to 50 in good health and CMV-seronegative.

The chain links TRBV7-8 to TRBJ2-2, with 7 bases matching TRBD1. Germline CDR1 and CDR2: SGHVS and FQNEAQ. With 5 bases clipped from V and 6 bases from J, the junction kept 0 bases outside the gene matches. This CDR3 has 12 residues. CDR3 sequence reads: CASSTGAGELFF. DNA of the CDR3: TGTGCCAGCAGCACAGGGGCCGGGGAGCTGTTTTTT. The whole variable domain, filled in from reference TRBV7-8 and TRBJ2-2, reads GAGVSQSPRYKVAKRGQDVALRCDPISGHVSLFWYQQALGQGPEFLTYFQNEAQLDKSGLPSDRFFAERPEGSVSTLKIQRTQQEDSAVYLCASSTGAGELFFGEGSRLTVL.

The rearrangement joins TRBV5-4 to TRBJ1-1; D not certain. The germline CDR1 and CDR2 sequences are SGHNT and YYREEE (reference sequence). Trimming pared 0 bases from V and 5 bases from J, leaving 11 bases between. The CDR3 length is 14 residues. The CDR3 region is CASSLERARTEAFF. The CDR3, as DNA: TGTGCCAGCAGCTTGGAGCGGGCCCGGACTGAAGCTTTCTTT.

CDR3 DNA sequence: TGTGCCAGCAGCTTAACGGGACTGACTAATTCACCCCTCCACTTT. As protein: CASSLTGLTNSPLHF. The chain employs TRBV7-3 and TRBJ1-6; tentative D call: TRBD1 (5 bases). V lost 0 bases, J lost 6 bases, and 9 bases lay in between. Per the germline V gene, CDR1 is SGHTA and CDR2 is FQGTGA. This CDR3 is built from 15 residues.

This chain uses TRBV29-1 with TRBJ1-5, with D possibly matching TRBD1 (6 bases). Germline values: CDR1 SQVTM, CDR2 ANQGSEA. The CDR3 totals 13 residues. V lost 5 bases and J 6 bases, leaving 14 bases between the germline ends. As DNA, the CDR3 is TGCAGCGTTAGGGCAGGGGCTAGTCAGCCCCAGCATTTT. This codes for CSVRAGASQPQHF.

The rearrangement links TRBV10-2 to TRBJ1-3, with D maybe TRBD1 (6 bases). V lost 0 bases to trimming and J lost 4 bases, with 13 bases between them. Germline assignment: CDR1 WSHSY and CDR2 SAAADI. The CDR3 loop spans 16 amino acids. CDR3 bases: TGCGCCAGCAGTGAGTCCGGGGGGCTGGTCGGAAACACCATATATTTT. It codes for CASSESGGLVGNTIYF.

The gene calls are TRBV7-9 and TRBJ2-5; a possible D gene is TRBD1 (5 bases). CDR1 SEHNR and CDR2 FQNEAQ come from the germline V gene (reference sequence). This CDR3 is built from 14 residues. V shed 5 bases and J shed 4 bases, with 14 bases lying between them. The CDR3 DNA follows: TGTGCCAGCAGCCCCCTTGGGGCCCCAGAGACCCAGTACTTC. This sequence encodes CASSPLGAPETQYF.

The rearrangement joins TRBV4-3 to TRBJ2-2; 8 bases line up with TRBD1. CDR1 and CDR2 from the germline V gene are LGHNA and YSLEER. Germline trimming cut 2 bases from V and 8 bases from J; bases unmatched to any gene: 7. The CDR3 consists of 15 residues. As DNA, the CDR3 is TGCGCCAGCAGCCAACAAATCAGACAGGGGGGGGAGCTGTTTTTT. As protein: CASSQQIRQGGELFF.